This TCR beta chain came from a study of T cell responses to AZD1222 COVID-19 vaccine. Findings and limits, study-wide: Epitopes outside B.1.351 and B.1.1.7 mutated regions reportedly drew nearly half of spike TCRs.

V shed 7 bases, J shed 4 bases, and the junction held 7 bases outside the gene matches. Germline lookup yields CDR1 SGDLS and CDR2 YYNGEE. This CDR3 is built from 15 residues. In regard to this clone: Its matching antigen is unknown.

Clones were sequenced by immunoSEQ multiplex PCR, and TCRdb holds only the in-frame ones, with some missing. The data hold some 150,000 clones, with 90% observed a single time. This chain joins TRBV9 and TRBJ2-2, with 10 bases aligning to TRBD1. The receptor comes from an adult who received the AZD1222 COVID-19 vaccine. The sequencing here drew on peripheral blood, taken 28 days after the second AZD1222 dose. The CDR3 region is CASRGGQGITGELFF. DNA for the CDR3: TGTGCCAGCCGGGGGGGACAGGGGATCACCGGGGAGCTGTTTTTT.